The 2 T cell receptor beta chains below come from one sample, sequenced in a study of OX40 agonist ivuxolimab in advanced cancers. Assay: immunoSEQ multiplex PCR; the TCRdb copy retains only in-frame clones and omits some. The sample consists of 50,000 to 55,000 clones, more than 70% of them appearing once. Sequenced here: CD4+ or CD8+ T cells sorted from blood, sampled in a trial of the OX40 agonist ivuxolimab. The receptors shown here come from an adult with an advanced solid tumor such as melanoma, head and neck, liver or kidney cancer.

In its sample, this clone was seen a few times. The V call is TRBV19, the J call TRBJ2-4, with TRBD1 matching 9 bases. J was trimmed by 6 bases and V by 6 bases; bases with no gene match: 3. The CDR3 consists of 13 residues. CDR1 and CDR2 (germline): LNHDA, SQIVND (reference sequence). CDR3: CASRVTGGNIQYF. The CDR3, as DNA: TGTGCCAGTAGAGTGACAGGGGGAAACATTCAGTACTTC.

J is TRBJ1-5 and V is TRBV27, with D possibly TRBD1 on 6 matching bases. The CDR3 has 13 amino acids. Trimming left V 6 bases short and J 2 bases short, with 8 bases between. The V gene's germline CDR1 is MNHEY and CDR2 SMNVEV (reference sequence). Here the CDR3 DNA reads TGTGCCAGCAGGCCAGGGGGCAATCAGCCCCAGCATTTT. Translated, it gives CASRPGGNQPQHF.